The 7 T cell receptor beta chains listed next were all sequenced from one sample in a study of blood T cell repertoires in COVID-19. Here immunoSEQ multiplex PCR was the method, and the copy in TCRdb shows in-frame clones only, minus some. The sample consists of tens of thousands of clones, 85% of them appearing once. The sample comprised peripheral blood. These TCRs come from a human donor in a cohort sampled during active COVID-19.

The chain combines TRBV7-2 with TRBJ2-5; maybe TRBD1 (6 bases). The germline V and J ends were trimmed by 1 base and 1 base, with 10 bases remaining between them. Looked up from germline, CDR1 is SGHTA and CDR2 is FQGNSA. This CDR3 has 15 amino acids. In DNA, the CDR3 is TGTGCCAGCAGCTTAGTCGGGACAACCCAAGAGACCCAGTACTTC. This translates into CASSLVGTTQETQYF.

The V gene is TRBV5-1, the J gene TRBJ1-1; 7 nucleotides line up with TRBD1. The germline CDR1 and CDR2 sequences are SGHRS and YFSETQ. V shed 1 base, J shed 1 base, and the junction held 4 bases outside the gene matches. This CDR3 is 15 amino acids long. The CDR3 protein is CASSLLGTENTEAFF. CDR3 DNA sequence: TGCGCCAGCAGCTTGTTGGGGACAGAGAACACTGAAGCTTTCTTT.

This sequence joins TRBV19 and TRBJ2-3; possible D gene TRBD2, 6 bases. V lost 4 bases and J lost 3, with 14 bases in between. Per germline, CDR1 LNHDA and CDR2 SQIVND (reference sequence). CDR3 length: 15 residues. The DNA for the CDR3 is TGTGCCAGTAGTACCCCCGGAGGGAGGACAGATACGCAGTATTTT. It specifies CASSTPGGRTDTQYF.

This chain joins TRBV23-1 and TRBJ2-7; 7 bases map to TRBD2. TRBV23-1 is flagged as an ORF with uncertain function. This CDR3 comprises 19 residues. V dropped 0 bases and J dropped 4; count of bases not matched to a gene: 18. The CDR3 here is CASSQSLWEGGLVRYEQYF. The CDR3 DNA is TGCGCCAGCAGTCAATCCTTGTGGGAGGGCGGCTTGGTCCGGTACGAGCAGTACTTC.

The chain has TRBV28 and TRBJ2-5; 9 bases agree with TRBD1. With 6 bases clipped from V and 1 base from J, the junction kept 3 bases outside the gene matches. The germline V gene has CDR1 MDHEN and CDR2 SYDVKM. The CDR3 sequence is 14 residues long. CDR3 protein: CASSRDRAQETQYF. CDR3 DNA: TGTGCCAGCAGCCGGGACAGGGCCCAAGAGACCCAGTACTTC.

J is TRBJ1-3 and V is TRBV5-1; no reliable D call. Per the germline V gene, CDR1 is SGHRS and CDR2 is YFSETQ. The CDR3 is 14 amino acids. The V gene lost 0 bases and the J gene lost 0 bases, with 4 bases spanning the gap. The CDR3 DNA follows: TGCGCCAGCAGCTTGGATAGCTCTGGAAACACCATATATTTT. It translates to CASSLDSSGNTIYF.

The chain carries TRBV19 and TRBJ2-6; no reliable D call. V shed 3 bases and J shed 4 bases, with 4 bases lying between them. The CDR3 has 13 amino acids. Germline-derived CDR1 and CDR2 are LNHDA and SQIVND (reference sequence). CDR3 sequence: CASSIAGANVLTF. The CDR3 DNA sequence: TGTGCCAGTAGTATTGCGGGGGCCAACGTCCTGACTTTC.